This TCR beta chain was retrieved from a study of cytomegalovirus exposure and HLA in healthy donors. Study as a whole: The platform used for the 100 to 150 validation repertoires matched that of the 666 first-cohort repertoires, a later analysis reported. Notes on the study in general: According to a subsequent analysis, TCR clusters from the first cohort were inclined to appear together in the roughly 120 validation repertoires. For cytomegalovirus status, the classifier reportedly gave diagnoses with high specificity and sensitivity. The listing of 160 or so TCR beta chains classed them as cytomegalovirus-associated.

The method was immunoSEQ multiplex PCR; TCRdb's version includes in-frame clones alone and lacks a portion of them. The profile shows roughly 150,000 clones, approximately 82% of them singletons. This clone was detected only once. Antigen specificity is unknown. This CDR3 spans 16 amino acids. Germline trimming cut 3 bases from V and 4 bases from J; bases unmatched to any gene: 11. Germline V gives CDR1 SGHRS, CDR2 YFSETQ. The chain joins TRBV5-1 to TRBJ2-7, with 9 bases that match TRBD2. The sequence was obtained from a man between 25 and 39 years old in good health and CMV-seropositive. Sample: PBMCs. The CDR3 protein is CASSSSSGIKDYEQYF. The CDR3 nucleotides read TGCGCCAGCAGCTCCTCTAGCGGGATCAAGGATTACGAGCAGTACTTC. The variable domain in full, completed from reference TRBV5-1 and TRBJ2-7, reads KAGVTQTPRYLIKTRGQQVTLSCSPISGHRSVSWYQQTPGQGLQFLFEYFSETQRNKGNFPGRFSGRQFSNSRSEMNVSTLELGDSALYLCASSSSSGIKDYEQYFGPGTRLTVT.